This TCR beta chain stems from a study of radiotherapy plus CTLA-4 blockade in lung cancer. Looking at the study overall: Roughly 17% of patients responded objectively, and around 32% achieved disease control.

Clones were read by immunoSEQ multiplex PCR, and TCRdb kept only the in-frame ones, dropping some. The repertoire holds approximately 52,000 clones, with approximately 80% as singletons. People whose metastatic non-small-cell lung cancer was chemo-refractory got focal radiation along with CTLA-4 blockade by ipilimumab. In germline, CDR1 is MGHRA, CDR2 YSYEKL. The CDR3 is made up of 17 amino acids. The ends were cut back, 4 bases at V and 3 bases at J, with 19 bases in the middle. The clonotype was recovered from a human donor with non-small cell lung cancer whose response to radiotherapy plus ipilimumab could not be evaluated. The chain is built from TRBV4-1 and TRBJ2-1; tentative D call: TRBD2 (6 bases). The sample here was peripheral blood, taken from a patient treated with radiotherapy plus ipilimumab. The CDR3 region is CASSPPTGMEGYNEQFF. CDR3 DNA: TGCGCCAGCAGCCCCCCAACGGGGATGGAGGGCTACAATGAGCAGTTCTTC.